What follows describes a single T cell receptor (beta chain). This specimen belongs to a study of blood T cell repertoires in COVID-19. Background on the study: There were acute and convalescent COVID-19 samples, and they came from the United States, Italy and Spain. PBMCs, B-cell-depleted T cells, or T cells provided the cDNA or gDNA that made up the material.

There are 13 residues in the CDR3. The germline V and J ends were trimmed by 8 bases and 4 bases, with 12 bases remaining between them. Germline-derived CDR1 and CDR2 are SNHLY and FYNNEI. Generated by immunoSEQ multiplex PCR, the TCRdb table keeps only in-frame clones and is missing some. The table records about 480,000 clones, around nine tenths of them present only once. Participants reported their clinical history, and cohort assignment relied on those reports. The TCR comes from a woman aged 55-69 years who had recovered from COVID-19. This chain links TRBV2 with TRBJ2-1; D is unclear. Sequencing input: PBMCs or T cells enriched from blood (not recorded which). The CDR3 nucleotides read TGTGCCAGCGCTACCTCCGGGTACAATGAGCAGTTCTTC. Protein product: CASATSGYNEQFF.